This T cell receptor (beta chain) was found in a study of T cells in Graves' hyperthyroidism and ophthalmopathy. Study results and caveats: The model predicted ophthalmopathy a median 6.5 months before onset.

About this clonotype itself: Antigen unknown. A much larger clone differs from this one at a single base, so this may be a read error.

Amplification of TCR beta CDR3 regions was performed using RNA transcripts as template. HTBI primers drove first-round RT-PCR of the TCR CDR3. TCRdb fed the multiplex PCR reads into MiXCR, producing one record per CDR3 protein. The sample consists of over 300,000 distinct CDR3 sequences, 11% to 15% of them appearing once. Exclusion of patients followed from uncontrolled infection, other autoimmune disease, pregnancy or lactation. Based on clinical symptoms, serum thyroxine and TRAb, thyroid ultrasound and orbital computed tomography, diagnoses were reached. The CDR3 sequence is 20 residues long. CDR1 is MNHEY and CDR2 is SMNVEV in the germline V gene (reference sequence).

This chain connects TRBV27 to TRBJ2-1; 15 bases match TRBD2. The sequence came from a woman aged 55-75 years with Graves' hyperthyroidism. Sample: blood. This chain's CDR3 is CVSSFLGLAGGPSSYNEQFF. The CDR3 DNA is TGTGTCAGCAGTTTTCTGGGACTAGCGGGAGGCCCATCTTCCTACAATGAGCAGTTCTTC.